The TCR beta chain described here comes from a study of cytomegalovirus exposure and HLA in healthy donors. The study's findings and limits: A later analysis found that most CMV-associated TCR beta chains appeared HLA-restricted.

Deletions cut 2 bases from V and 1 base from J, with 8 bases between. The CDR3 length is 14 residues. Germline CDR1 is SGDLS and CDR2 is YYNGEE. The PCR made use of 60 Vbeta and 13 Jbeta primers. Repertoires were generated with immunoSEQ multiplex PCR, while TCRdb's copy carries only in-frame clones and drops some. The sample lists about 120,000 clones; approximately 8.6% were seen once. Only a few counts were recorded for this clone. The antigen remains undetermined. The receptor was isolated from a woman in her 40s in good health and CMV-seropositive. The V call is TRBV9, the J call TRBJ2-3, with no clear D. Sample: PBMCs. The CDR3 DNA reads as TGTGCCAGCAGCGTTGCTATGGGCACAGATACGCAGTATTTT. Residues: CASSVAMGTDTQYF.